These 18 T cell receptor beta chains share one sample of origin, sequenced in a study of T cells in Graves' hyperthyroidism and ophthalmopathy. Amplified TCR beta CDR3 regions came from RNA transcripts. In the first-round RT-PCR of the TCR CDR3, the HTBI primer set was used. TCRdb analysed the multiplex PCR reads with MiXCR anew, one entry per CDR3 protein. The top ten clones hold about 14% of a sample with fewer than 650,000 distinct CDR3 sequences, 14% of them seen once. Sequencing was done on a sample of blood. The receptor set was obtained from a woman in her thirties or forties with Graves' hyperthyroidism.

This clonotype was seen at least ten times. The chain combines TRBV28 with TRBJ1-5; the match to TRBD1 covers 9 bases. The CDR3 contains 16 residues. The V gene's germline CDR1 is MDHEN and CDR2 SYDVKM. Germline trimming cut 3 bases from V and 0 bases from J; bases unmatched to any gene: 3. The CDR3 DNA reads TGTGCCAGCAGTTTTGACAGGGGGGGTAGCAATCAGCCCCAGCATTTT. Translated, it gives CASSFDRGGSNQPQHF.

This clonotype was observed a few times. The V and J genes are TRBV28 and TRBJ1-2; D perhaps matches TRBD1 (6 bases). The V end was cut by 5 bases, the J end by 4 bases, with 14 bases between. Germline V lookup: CDR1 MDHEN, CDR2 SYDVKM. CDR3 length: 14 residues. CDR3 DNA: TGTGCCAGCAGTATGACGAGGGGGAGCTATGGCTACACCTTC. It specifies CASSMTRGSYGYTF.

This clonotype was observed at least ten times. V is TRBV27 and J is TRBJ1-2, with D possibly matching TRBD1 (5 bases). CDR1 and CDR2 from the germline V gene are MNHEY and SMNVEV (reference sequence). Trimming removed 5 bases at V and 8 bases at J, with 21 bases between. The CDR3 extends over 15 amino acids. The CDR3, as DNA: TGTGCCAGCAGTCCCCGGGGGGTACGGGTTCGGGGCTACACCTTC. Protein product: CASSPRGVRVRGYTF.

This clonotype was detected many times. The chain couples TRBV2 to TRBJ1-1; possibly TRBD1 for D (5 bases). The CDR3 runs to 14 residues. Germline V gives CDR1 SNHLY, CDR2 FYNNEI. Trimming took off 0 bases at V and 4 bases at J, with 9 bases between the two ends. The CDR3 region has the DNA TGTGCCAGCAGTGAAGCGCGAGGGACCACTGAAGCTTTCTTT. Translated: CASSEARGTTEAFF.

The chain uses TRBV3-1 and TRBJ2-3; 10 bases map to TRBD2. CDR1 and CDR2 from the germline V gene are LGHDT and YNNKEL (reference sequence). V dropped 5 bases and J dropped 4; count of bases not matched to a gene: 9. The CDR3 spans 16 residues. The CDR3 region is CASSSGSSGSPDTQYF. The CDR3 DNA follows: TGTGCCAGCAGCTCTGGGTCTAGCGGGAGCCCAGATACGCAGTATTTT.

V gene TRBV11-2 combines with J gene TRBJ2-7, with 10 positions matching TRBD1. V trimming: 1 base; J trimming: 3 bases; junction bases outside the gene matches: 21. The CDR3 has 21 amino acids. CDR1 and CDR2 from the germline V gene are SGHAT and FQNNGV. In DNA, the CDR3 is TGTGCCAGCAGCTTAGTGACAGGGGGCTTGTTAGGTGGCCGGCCCGACTACGAGCAGTACTTC. Protein product: CASSLVTGGLLGGRPDYEQYF.

As regards this clonotype: Its ends do not fully match the called genes, so a read error is possible. The chain combines TRBV20-1 with TRBJ2-2; possibly TRBD1 or TRBD2 for D (5 bases each). The CDR3 runs 15 residues. Per the germline V gene, CDR1 is DFQATT and CDR2 is SNEGSKA (reference sequence). The CDR3 DNA is TGCAGTGCTAGAGGGGGGAGTTATAGCACCGGGGAGCCGTTTTTT. It specifies CSARGGSYSTGEPFF.

Ten or more counts support this clonotype. J is TRBJ1-1 and V is TRBV2; D remains ambiguous. The germline V gene encodes CDR1 SNHLY and CDR2 FYNNEI. Trimming cost V 7 bases and J 3 bases, with 12 bases left between them. This CDR3 region has 13 residues. The CDR3 region has the DNA TGTGCCAGCATAGTAGATTTTGACACTGAAGCTTTCTTT. This translates into CASIVDFDTEAFF.

The CDR3 DNA follows: TGTGCCAGCAGCTTGCGCCGGGACACCGCAACTAATGAAAAACTGTTTTTT. It translates to CASSLRRDTATNEKLFF. This sequence joins TRBV7-9 and TRBJ1-4; D is possibly TRBD1 (6 bases). The germline gives CDR1 SEHNR, CDR2 FQNEAQ (reference sequence). V dropped 3 bases and J dropped 0 bases, with 14 bases sitting between them. The CDR3 consists of 17 residues.

There are a few counts of this clonotype. This may stem from a read error, because a much larger clone lies one nucleotide away. This sequence joins TRBV20-1 and TRBJ2-1; TRBD2 aligns across 9 bases. Germline V gene data show CDR1 as DFQATT and CDR2 as SNEGSKA (reference sequence). The CDR3 is made up of 15 amino acids. As DNA, the CDR3 is TGCAGTGCGCGCAGACCGGGACTAGCAGGCAATGAGCAGCTCTTC. This codes for CSARRPGLAGNEQLF.

The V gene is TRBV27, the J gene TRBJ1-2; D may be TRBD1 (5 bases). The germline CDR1 and CDR2 sequences are MNHEY and SMNVEV (reference sequence). This CDR3 has 14 residues. V was pared by 6 bases and J by 6 bases, with 17 bases between. The CDR3 nucleotides are TGTGCCAGCAGATCGGGACTAGGAGATAATGGCTACACCTTC. Translating it yields CASRSGLGDNGYTF.

This clonotype was observed many times. The V gene is TRBV5-1, the J gene TRBJ2-7, with a tentative D call TRBD2 (5 bases). Trimming shortened V by 7 bases and J by 3 bases, and 14 bases separated the two germline ends. The CDR3 runs 13 residues. Germline V lookup: CDR1 SGHRS, CDR2 YFSETQ. The DNA for the CDR3 is TGCGCCAGCTCCCGGGAACAGTACTACGAGCAGTACTTC. It codes for CASSREQYYEQYF.

This clonotype appeared many times. This chain joins TRBV7-9 and TRBJ2-7; D gene ambiguous. There are 12 residues in the CDR3. Between the trimmed V and J ends, which lost 5 bases and 7 bases, there was a span of 12 bases. CDR1 is SEHNR and CDR2 is FQNEAQ in the germline V gene (reference sequence). The CDR3 protein is CASSRIEVEQYF. The DNA of the CDR3 is TGTGCCAGCAGCCGTATCGAGGTGGAGCAGTACTTC.

This clonotype has more than one count but fewer than ten. V gene TRBV30 combines with J gene TRBJ1-2; 9 positions match TRBD1. Germline lookup yields CDR1 GTSNPN and CDR2 SVGIG (reference sequence). Trimming took 7 bases from V and 7 from J; bases not matched to a gene: 4. This CDR3 comprises 11 residues. The CDR3: CALQGAFGYTF. CDR3 nucleotides: TGTGCCTTACAGGGGGCGTTTGGCTACACCTTC.

The rearrangement joins TRBV27 to TRBJ2-7, with 10 bases matching TRBD1. V dropped 0 bases and J dropped 3; count of bases not matched to a gene: 5. The CDR3 has 16 amino acids. Germline CDR1 and CDR2: MNHEY and SMNVEV (reference sequence). The chain's CDR3 is CASSLSGQGLDYEQYF. For the CDR3, the DNA is TGTGCCAGCAGTTTATCGGGACAGGGGCTAGACTACGAGCAGTACTTC.

This clonotype has just a few counts. J is TRBJ2-7 and V is TRBV20-1; weak D call: TRBD2 (5 bases). Trimming took 0 bases from V and 3 from J, leaving 9 bases between them. Per the germline V gene, CDR1 is DFQATT and CDR2 is SNEGSKA (reference sequence). This CDR3 spans 13 amino acids. The CDR3, as DNA: TGCAGTGCTAGAGATTTTGGGAGCTACGAGCAGTACTTC. This sequence encodes CSARDFGSYEQYF.

This clonotype occurred many times. This chain uses TRBV6-1 with TRBJ2-5; TRBD2 matches at 12 bases. The CDR3 spans 16 residues. Germline CDR1 reads MNHNS; CDR2 reads SASEGT. V dropped 5 bases and J dropped 5; count of bases not matched to a gene: 9. The DNA for the CDR3 is TGTGCCAGCAGTACTTCTAGCGGGAGGGCTCGGGAGACCCAGTACTTC. It codes for CASSTSSGRARETQYF.

This clonotype was counted a few times. The chain uses TRBV10-1 and TRBJ2-3; D is unresolved. The CDR3 covers 12 residues. V was clipped by 3 bases and J by 6 bases, with 7 bases between them. Germline CDR1 WNHNN, CDR2 SYGVQD (reference sequence). CDR3 residues: CASSDPWDTQYF. CDR3 DNA: TGCGCCAGCAGTGACCCCTGGGATACGCAGTATTTT.